This paragraph covers one T cell receptor beta chain sequence. The antigen is unknown. The record originates from a study of T-cell memory formation after mild COVID-19. Findings of the study overall: Clones that contracted clustered mainly in CM and EM if CD4+ and in EMRA if CD8+.

Germline assignment: CDR1 SGHRS and CDR2 YFSETQ. This CDR3 comprises 15 residues. The J segment lost 2 bases and the V segment lost 2 bases, leaving 5 bases of the junction unmatched. Via MiXCR, TCRdb re-called the 5' RACE reads, giving one row per CDR3 protein. Of about 470,000 distinct CDR3 sequences listed, 18% were seen once; the top ten hold around an eighth. The rearrangement uses TRBV5-1 and TRBJ2-5, with 8 bases aligning to TRBD2. The source of this sequence is an adult woman who had mild COVID-19 (a few samples of this study predate the infection). Cell type and time point are not known. Sequencing input: PBMCs or a T cell subset sorted from them (not recorded which). CDR3 DNA sequence: TGCGCCAGCAGCTTCACTAGCGGAGTACAAGAGACCCAGTACTTC. Translated, it gives CASSFTSGVQETQYF.